This T cell receptor beta chain was captured in a study of T cells in Graves' hyperthyroidism and ophthalmopathy. General study findings and limits: Most thyroid clonotypes with frequency above 0.001 were detected in blood.

CDR3 length equals 16 residues. Germline assignment: CDR1 SGHTA and CDR2 FQGNSA. Trimming removed 6 bases from V and 9 bases from J; junction bases left unmatched: 16. Turning to this clonotype: Its antigen is still unknown.

TCR beta CDR3 regions were amplified from RNA. The HTBI primer set was used in a first-round RT-PCR of the TCR CDR3. TCRdb reprocessed the multiplex PCR reads with MiXCR, giving one entry per CDR3 protein. Seen here are about 610,000 distinct CDR3 sequences, approximately 44% observed once, and the top ten hold about 8.3%. The V gene is TRBV7-2, the J gene TRBJ1-5, with 8 bases that match TRBD1. The source is a woman aged 18-35 years with Graves' hyperthyroidism. Specimen: peripheral blood or thyroid tissue (not recorded which). CDR3 sequence: CASSIIDRGSDRPQHF. CDR3 nucleotides: TGTGCCAGCAGTATAATAGACAGGGGCTCTGATCGGCCCCAGCATTTT.